These 10 T cell receptor beta chains share one sample of origin, sequenced in a study of blood T cell repertoires in COVID-19. Profiled with immunoSEQ multiplex PCR; TCRdb holds only in-frame clones, not every one. The sample has approximately 360,000 clones, 90% seen once. Sequences were obtained from peripheral blood. The source is a man aged 18 to 35 with active or convalescent COVID-19.

This clone was picked up a small number of times. This rearrangement joins TRBV5-4 to TRBJ1-1; 7 bases agree with TRBD1. Germline V gene sequence: CDR1 SGHNT, CDR2 YYREEE (reference sequence). This CDR3 is built from 14 residues. V trimming: 4 bases; J trimming: 0 bases; junction bases outside the gene matches: 3. CDR3 sequence: CASSKGQMNTEAFF. CDR3 nucleotides: TGTGCCAGCAGCAAGGGACAGATGAACACTGAAGCTTTCTTT.

This chain links TRBV12-3 or TRBV12-4 with TRBJ1-1; D might be TRBD1 (5 bases). The CDR3 is made up of 12 amino acids. Deletions cut 6 bases from V and 6 bases from J, with 11 bases between. CDR3 loop: CASRRQTSEAFF. The CDR3 coding sequence is TGTGCCAGCAGGCGACAGACCTCTGAAGCTTTCTTT.

The chain combines TRBV11-2 with TRBJ2-1; 11 bases map to TRBD1. Germline V gene lookup returns CDR1 SGHAT and CDR2 FQNNGV. The CDR3 covers 16 residues. The V and J ends lost 0 bases and 8 bases, in that order; junction bases with no gene match: 6. The CDR3 region is CASSLDRTGGWYEQFF. CDR3 DNA: TGTGCCAGCAGCTTAGACCGGACAGGGGGCTGGTATGAGCAGTTCTTC.

Remarks on this clone: The junction differs from germline at one of its ends, possibly a read error. V gene TRBV11-2 combines with J gene TRBJ1-1; 8 nucleotides line up with TRBD1. Germline CDR1 is SGHAT and CDR2 is FQNNGV. The CDR3 is 14 amino acids. As DNA, the CDR3 is TGTGCCAGCAGCCTAGACAGGGGAAAGACTGAAGCTTTCTTT. It specifies CASSLDRGKTEAFF.

This rearrangement joins TRBV7-2 to TRBJ1-4; 11 bases match TRBD1. Germline CDR1 and CDR2: SGHTA and FQGNSA. J gave up 6 bases and V 6 bases, and 6 bases lay outside the gene matches. This CDR3 has 15 residues. The CDR3 loop is CASRSPGQGDEKLFF. DNA of the CDR3: TGTGCCAGCAGGTCCCCGGGACAGGGGGATGAAAAACTGTTTTTT.

This clone was observed a few times. V and J are TRBV7-9 and TRBJ2-7; TRBD1 agrees at 10 bases. V trimming: 4 bases; J trimming: 2 bases; junction bases outside the gene matches: 5. This CDR3 region has 15 residues. CDR1 and CDR2 (germline): SEHNR, FQNEAQ (reference sequence). The CDR3 DNA reads TGTGCCAGCAGCTGGGCCGGGACAGGGGCCTACGAGCAGTACTTC. Translation: CASSWAGTGAYEQYF. Full variable domain (remainder filled in from reference TRBV7-9 and TRBJ2-7): DTGVSQNPRHKITKRGQNVTFRCDPISEHNRLYWYRQTLGQGPEFLTYFQNEAQLEKSRLLSDRFSAERPKGSFSTLEIQRTEQGDSAMYLCASSWAGTGAYEQYFGPGTRLTVT.

The V call is TRBV10-2, the J call TRBJ1-1; 7 positions agree with TRBD1. V trimming: 7 bases; J trimming: 0 bases; junction bases outside the gene matches: 5. The CDR3 has 14 amino acids. The V gene's germline CDR1 is WSHSY and CDR2 SAAADI. The CDR3 DNA follows: TGCGCCAGCACTGGGGGACAGTTGAACACTGAAGCTTTCTTT. Translation: CASTGGQLNTEAFF.

As regards this clone: Other nucleotide sequences in the sample specify the same CDR3. V usage is TRBV6-2 or TRBV6-3 and J usage is TRBJ2-1; D gene ambiguous. Germline V gene lookup returns CDR1 MNHEY and CDR2 SVGEGT. The CDR3 totals 13 residues. Trimming stripped 0 bases from V and 4 bases from J, with 4 bases between. This CDR3 is CASSYSRYNEQFF. CDR3 bases: TGTGCCAGCAGTTACTCGCGGTACAATGAGCAGTTCTTC.

This clone was detected once. The CDR3 DNA follows: TGCGCCAGCAGCCAAGATAGGAGCGCCCCGGGTTCACCCCTCCACTTT. This sequence encodes CASSQDRSAPGSPLHF. The chain carries TRBV4-3 and TRBJ1-6; D ambiguous. The V and J ends lost 0 bases and 9 bases respectively, with 15 bases between them. CDR1 is LGHNA and CDR2 is YSLEER in the germline V gene. The CDR3 runs 16 residues.

This chain links TRBV13 with TRBJ2-3, with 7 bases that match TRBD1. This CDR3 region has 14 residues. Trimming took 0 bases from V and 3 from J; bases not matched to a gene: 0. The germline V gene has CDR1 PRHDT and CDR2 FYEKMQ (reference sequence). CDR3 region: CASSLGQGTDTQYF. The CDR3 DNA reads TGTGCCAGCAGCTTAGGACAGGGGACAGATACGCAGTATTTT. The full variable domain, rest sourced from reference TRBV13 and TRBJ2-3, is AAGVIQSPRHLIKEKRETATLKCYPIPRHDTVYWYQQGPGQDPQFLISFYEKMQSDKGSIPDRFSAQQFSDYHSELNMSSLELGDSALYFCASSLGQGTDTQYFGPGTRLTVL.